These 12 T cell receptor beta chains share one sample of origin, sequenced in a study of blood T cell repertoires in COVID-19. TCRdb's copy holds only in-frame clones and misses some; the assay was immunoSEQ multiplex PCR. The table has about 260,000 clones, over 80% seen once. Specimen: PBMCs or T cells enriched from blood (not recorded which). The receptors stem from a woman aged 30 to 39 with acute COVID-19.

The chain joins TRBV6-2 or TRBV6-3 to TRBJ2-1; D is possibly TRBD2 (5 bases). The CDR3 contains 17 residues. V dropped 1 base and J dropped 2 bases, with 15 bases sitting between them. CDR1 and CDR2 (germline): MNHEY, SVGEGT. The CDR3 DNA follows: TGTGCCAGCAGTTACTACGACTATCAAAAACCCTACAATGAGCAGTTCTTC. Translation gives CASSYYDYQKPYNEQFF.

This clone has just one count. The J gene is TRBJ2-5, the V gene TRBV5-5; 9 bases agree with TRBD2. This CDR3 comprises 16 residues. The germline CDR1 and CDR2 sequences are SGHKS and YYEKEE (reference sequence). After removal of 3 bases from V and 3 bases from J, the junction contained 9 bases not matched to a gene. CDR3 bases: TGTGCCAGCAGCTGGGAGGTAGCGGGAGTGGAAGAGACCCAGTACTTC. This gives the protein CASSWEVAGVEETQYF.

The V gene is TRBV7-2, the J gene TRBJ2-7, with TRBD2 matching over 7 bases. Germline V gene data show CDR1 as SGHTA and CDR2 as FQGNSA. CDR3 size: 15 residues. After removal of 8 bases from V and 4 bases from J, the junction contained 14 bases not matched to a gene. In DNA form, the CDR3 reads TGTGCCAGCTCTCCGGCGGGAGCGAGGAGATACGAGCAGTACTTC. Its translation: CASSPAGARRYEQYF.

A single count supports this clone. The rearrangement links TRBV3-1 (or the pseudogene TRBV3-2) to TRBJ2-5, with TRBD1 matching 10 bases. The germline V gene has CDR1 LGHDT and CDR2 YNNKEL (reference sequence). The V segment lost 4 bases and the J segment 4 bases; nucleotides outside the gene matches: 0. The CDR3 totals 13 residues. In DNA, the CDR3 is TGTGCCAGCAGCCGGGACAGGGGAGAGACCCAGTACTTC. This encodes CASSRDRGETQYF.

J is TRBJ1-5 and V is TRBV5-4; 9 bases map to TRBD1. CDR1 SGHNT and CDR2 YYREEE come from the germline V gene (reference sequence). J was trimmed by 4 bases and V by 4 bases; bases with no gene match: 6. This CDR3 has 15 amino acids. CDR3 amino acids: CASSVDRGRNQPQHF. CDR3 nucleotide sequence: TGTGCCAGCAGCGTGGACAGGGGAAGGAATCAGCCCCAGCATTTT.

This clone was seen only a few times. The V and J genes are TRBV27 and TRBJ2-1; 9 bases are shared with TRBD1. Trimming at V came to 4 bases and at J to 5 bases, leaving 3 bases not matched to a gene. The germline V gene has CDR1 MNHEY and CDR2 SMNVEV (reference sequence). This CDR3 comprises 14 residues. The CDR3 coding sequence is TGTGCCAGCAGTTGGACAGGGGAGAACAATGAGCAGTTCTTC. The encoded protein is CASSWTGENNEQFF.

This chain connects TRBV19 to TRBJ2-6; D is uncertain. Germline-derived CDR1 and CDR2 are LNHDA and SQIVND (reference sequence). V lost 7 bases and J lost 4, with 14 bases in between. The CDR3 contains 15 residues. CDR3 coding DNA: TGTGCCAGTACCCCGGTTGAATCCGGGGCCAACGTCCTGACTTTC. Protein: CASTPVESGANVLTF.

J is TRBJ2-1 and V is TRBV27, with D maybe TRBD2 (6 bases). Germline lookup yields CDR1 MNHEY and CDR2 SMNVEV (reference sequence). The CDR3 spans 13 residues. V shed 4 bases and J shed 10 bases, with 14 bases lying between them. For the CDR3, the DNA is TGTGCCAGCAGTTACGGGAGCCTACGCGAGCAGTTCTTC. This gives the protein CASSYGSLREQFF.

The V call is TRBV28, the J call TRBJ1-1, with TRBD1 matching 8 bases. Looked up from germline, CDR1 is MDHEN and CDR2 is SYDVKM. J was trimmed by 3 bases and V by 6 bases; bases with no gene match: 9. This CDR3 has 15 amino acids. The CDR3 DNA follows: TGTGCCAGCAGACCTAGTTCAGGGGGCCACACTGAAGCTTTCTTT. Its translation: CASRPSSGGHTEAFF.

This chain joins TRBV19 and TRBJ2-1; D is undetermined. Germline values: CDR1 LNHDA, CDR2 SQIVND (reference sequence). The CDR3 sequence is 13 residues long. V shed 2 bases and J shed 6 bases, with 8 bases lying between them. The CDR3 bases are TGTGCCAGTAGTATACCCTCGGGCAATGAGCAGTTCTTC. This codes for CASSIPSGNEQFF. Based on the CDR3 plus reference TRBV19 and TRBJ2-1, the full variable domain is DGGITQSPKYLFRKEGQNVTLSCEQNLNHDAMYWYRQDPGQGLRLIYYSQIVNDFQKGDIAEGYSVSREKKESFPLTVTSAQKNPTAFYLCASSIPSGNEQFFGPGTRLTVL.

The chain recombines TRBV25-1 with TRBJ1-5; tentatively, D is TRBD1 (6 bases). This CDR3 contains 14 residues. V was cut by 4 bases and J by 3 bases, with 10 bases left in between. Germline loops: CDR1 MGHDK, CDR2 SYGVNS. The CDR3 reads CASSVTGNNQPQHF. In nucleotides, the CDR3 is TGTGCCAGCAGTGTAACAGGGAACAATCAGCCCCAGCATTTT.

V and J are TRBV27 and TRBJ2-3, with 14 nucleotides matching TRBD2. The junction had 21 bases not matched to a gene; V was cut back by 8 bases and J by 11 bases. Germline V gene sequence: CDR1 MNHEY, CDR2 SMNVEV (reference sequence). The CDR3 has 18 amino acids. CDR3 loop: CASALGLAGAGPIKGQYF. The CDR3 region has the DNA TGTGCCAGCGCCTTGGGACTAGCGGGAGCGGGACCTATAAAGGGGCAGTATTTT.